The rows below give T cell receptor beta chains drawn from one sample of a study of shared clonotypes between healthy human individuals. Profiling relied on immunoSEQ multiplex PCR, and the TCRdb table lists in-frame clones only, not all of them. This sample has 2 million to 2.5 million clones, with 95% found just once. Sequenced material: naive CD4+ T cells sorted from blood. The source of these receptors is a man younger than 30 in good health. CDR3s include the opening cysteine and the closing phenylalanine or tryptophan. A D gene is named only where the DNA matches it firmly. A clone size is listed for some rows: how often the clone was seen (once, few, many), or a class if it is expanded.

j_call cdr3_length v_call d_call clone_size cdr3_aa cdr3_nt
TRBJ2-5 13 TRBV5-1 TRBD1 NA CASSSGTGGTQYF TGCGCCAGCAGCTCAGGGACAGGGGGGACCCAGTACTTC
TRBJ2-1 16 TRBV7-3 TRBD2 NA CASSPRGLALYNEQFF TGTGCCAGCAGCCCGCGGGGACTAGCGTTATACAATGAGCAGTTCTTC
TRBJ1-1 14 TRBV11-2 NA NA CASSLGPMPVEAFF TGTGCCAGCAGCTTAGGTCCTATGCCAGTTGAAGCTTTCTTT
TRBJ2-1 15 TRBV28 TRBD2 NA CASSTGGVAYNEQFF TGTGCCAGCAGTACGGGGGGAGTTGCTTACAATGAGCAGTTCTTC
TRBJ1-2 12 TRBV7-2 NA once CASSPGAYGYTF TGTGCCAGCAGCCCAGGCGCCTATGGCTACACCTTC
TRBJ1-6 14 TRBV27 NA NA CASSSGTANSPLHF TGTGCCAGCAGTTCCGGGACGGCTAATTCACCCCTCCACTTT
TRBJ2-5 19 TRBV27 TRBD2 NA CASSLNPASGGAIFKTQYF TGTGCCAGCAGTTTAAACCCGGCTAGCGGGGGGGCCATCTTTAAGACCCAGTACTTC
TRBJ2-3 15 TRBV7-2 NA NA CASSSDPGGTDTQYF TGTGCCAGCAGCTCCGACCCGGGGGGCACAGATACGCAGTATTTT
TRBJ2-7 14 TRBV7-2 TRBD1 NA CASSGGQGSYEQYF TGTGCCAGCAGCGGCGGACAGGGTTCCTACGAGCAGTACTTC
TRBJ2-2 14 TRBV5-1 TRBD1 NA CASSLGQGNGELFF TGCGCCAGCAGCTTGGGACAGGGCAACGGGGAGCTGTTTTTT
TRBJ1-3 14 TRBV9 NA NA CASSEGGGGNTIYF TGTGCCAGCAGTGAGGGGGGTGGTGGAAACACCATATATTTT
TRBJ1-5 14 TRBV7-9 NA NA CASSGRTENQPQHF TGTGCCAGCAGCGGACGGACAGAGAATCAGCCCCAGCATTTT
TRBJ2-5 13 TRBV9 NA NA CASSAGGRETQYF TGTGCCAGCAGCGCCGGGGGCCGGGAGACCCAGTACTTC
TRBJ1-6 19 TRBV30 TRBD1 NA CAWSRVPGQRSSYNSPLHF TGTGCCTGGAGTCGAGTCCCGGGACAGCGGAGCTCCTATAATTCACCCCTCCACTTT
TRBJ1-1 12 TRBV25-1 NA NA CASRSSEQGAFF TGTGCCAGTAGAAGTTCCGAGCAGGGAGCTTTCTTT
TRBJ2-7 18 TRBV6-1 NA NA CASSGLQGTANRYYEQYF TGTGCCAGCAGTGGCCTCCAAGGGACCGCCAACCGATACTACGAGCAGTACTTC
TRBJ2-7 12 TRBV18 NA NA CASSREADEQYF TGTGCCAGCTCTCGCGAGGCGGACGAGCAGTACTTC
TRBJ2-2 14 TRBV7-2 TRBD1 NA CASSPQGANGELFF TGTGCCAGCAGCCCACAGGGGGCGAACGGGGAGCTGTTTTTT
TRBJ1-5 15 TRBV19 NA NA CASSMLTYSNQPQHF TGTGCCAGTAGTATGCTAACCTATAGCAATCAGCCCCAGCATTTT
TRBJ2-5 17 TRBV5-1 TRBD1 NA CASSHRPKTGGMETQYF TGCGCCAGCAGCCATCGACCGAAGACAGGGGGGATGGAGACCCAGTACTTC
TRBJ2-7 15 TRBV5-1 TRBD2 NA CASSPGTSGTYEQYF TGCGCCAGCAGCCCCGGGACTAGCGGGACCTACGAGCAGTACTTC
TRBJ1-1 16 TRBV5-4 TRBD1 NA CATLPGQKSEGTEAFF TGTGCGACCCTTCCGGGACAGAAGAGTGAAGGCACTGAAGCTTTCTTT
TRBJ2-1 16 TRBV4-2 NA once CASSQVQGSSYNEQFF TGTGCCAGCAGCCAAGTTCAGGGGAGCTCCTACAATGAGCAGTTCTTC
TRBJ2-7 15 TRBV5-1 NA NA CASSEGPERSYEQYF TGCGCCAGCAGCGAGGGACCGGAGAGGTCCTACGAGCAGTACTTC
TRBJ2-7 14 TRBV7-2 NA NA CASSLGRQTYEQYF TGTGCCAGCAGCTTGGGTAGACAGACCTACGAGCAGTACTTC
TRBJ2-7 16 TRBV4-1 NA NA CASSPIARDSSYEQYF TGCGCCAGCAGCCCAATAGCGCGGGACAGCTCCTACGAGCAGTACTTC
TRBJ2-5 12 TRBV6-5 NA NA CASSSPGETQYF TGTGCCAGCAGTTCCCCAGGGGAGACCCAGTACTTC
TRBJ2-2 15 TRBV6-1 TRBD1 NA CASSVGTGDTGELFF TGTGCCAGCAGTGTCGGGACAGGGGACACCGGGGAGCTGTTTTTT
TRBJ1-2 15 TRBV6-5 TRBD1 NA CASSYSSSGTDGYTF TGTGCCAGCAGTTACTCGTCTTCAGGGACAGATGGCTACACCTTC
TRBJ1-3 11 TRBV19 NA NA CASRLGNTIYF TGTGCCAGTAGGCTCGGAAACACCATATATTTT
TRBJ1-6 14 TRBV2 TRBD1 NA CASSETGGGSPLHF TGTGCCAGCAGTGAAACAGGGGGCGGGTCACCCCTCCACTTT
TRBJ2-3 16 TRBV11-1 TRBD2 NA CASSPAPTSSRDTQYF TGTGCCAGCAGTCCGGCCCCGACTAGCTCGCGGGATACGCAGTATTTT
TRBJ1-1 16 TRBV4-2 NA NA CASSQGEGSKNTEAFF TGTGCCAGCAGCCAAGGGGAGGGAAGTAAAAACACTGAAGCTTTCTTT
TRBJ1-3 16 TRBV28 NA NA CASSLAGQYSGNTIYF TGTGCCAGCAGTTTAGCCGGACAATACTCTGGAAACACCATATATTTT
TRBJ2-1 14 TRBV10-3 TRBD2 NA CATEKRGGEGEQFF TGTGCCACCGAGAAGCGGGGGGGGGAAGGTGAGCAGTTCTTC
TRBJ2-3 16 TRBV7-9 NA NA CASSPNPYTSTDTQYF TGTGCCAGCAGCCCAAATCCTTATACAAGCACAGATACGCAGTATTTT
TRBJ1-5 13 TRBV10-3 NA NA CAISPSRDQPQHF TGTGCCATCAGTCCATCGCGGGATCAGCCCCAGCATTTT
TRBJ2-2 11 TRBV2 NA few CASSITGELFF TGTGCCAGCAGTATCACCGGGGAGCTGTTTTTT
TRBJ1-6 17 TRBV28 NA NA CASTAPGAGSYNSPLHF TGTGCCAGCACCGCTCCCGGGGCAGGGTCCTATAATTCACCCCTCCACTTT
TRBJ1-6 13 TRBV5-1 NA NA CASSLEPNSPLHF TGCGCCAGCAGCTTGGAACCTAATTCACCCCTCCACTTT
TRBJ1-5 17 TRBV14 NA NA CASRFTGKALGNQPQHF TGTGCCAGCAGATTCACGGGGAAGGCCTTGGGGAATCAGCCCCAGCATTTT
TRBJ2-3 17 TRBV27 NA NA CASRQGGAGSPRNTQYF TGTGCCAGCAGACAAGGAGGTGCTGGGTCTCCCCGGAATACGCAGTATTTT
TRBJ1-5 14 TRBV6-6 TRBD1 NA CASSRTGRHQPQHF TGTGCCAGCAGTCGGACAGGGCGACATCAGCCCCAGCATTTT
TRBJ2-7 12 TRBV30 NA NA CAWSLSGYEQYF TGTGCCTGGTCCTTGAGCGGCTACGAGCAGTACTTC
TRBJ1-2 18 TRBV5-4 TRBD1 NA CASSFPGQGIYGIYGYTF TGTGCCAGCAGCTTCCCGGGACAGGGGATCTACGGGATCTATGGCTACACCTTC
TRBJ1-1 13 TRBV2 TRBD1 NA CASSLTGATEAFF TGTGCCAGCAGCCTAACAGGGGCCACTGAAGCTTTCTTT
TRBJ2-3 15 TRBV30 TRBD2 NA CAWGGLAGSTDTQYF TGTGCCTGGGGGGGACTAGCGGGTAGCACAGATACGCAGTATTTT
TRBJ2-3 18 TRBV11-3 TRBD2 NA CASSGGTSGGGGTDTQYF TGTGCCAGCAGCGGCGGGACTAGCGGGGGTGGTGGAACAGATACGCAGTATTTT
TRBJ2-1 14 TRBV5-1 NA NA CASSYDGSYNEQFF TGCGCCAGCAGCTATGACGGATCCTACAATGAGCAGTTCTTC
TRBJ1-4 14 TRBV19 TRBD1 NA CASASGGAGEKLFF TGTGCCAGCGCCTCAGGGGGCGCCGGTGAAAAACTGTTTTTT
TRBJ2-2 16 TRBV4-1 NA once CASSQGSGPYTGELFF TGCGCCAGCAGCCAAGGAAGCGGACCTTACACCGGGGAGCTGTTTTTT
TRBJ1-4 14 TRBV2 NA NA CASSDTGLSEKLFF TGTGCCAGCAGTGACACGGGTCTTTCTGAAAAACTGTTTTTT
TRBJ2-2 13 TRBV5-4 TRBD1 NA CATGTVTTGELFF TGTGCCACTGGGACAGTTACGACCGGGGAGCTGTTTTTT
TRBJ1-1 10 TRBV2 NA NA CASSRIEAFF TGTGCCAGCAGCAGAATAGAAGCTTTCTTT
TRBJ2-1 15 TRBV11-2 NA NA CASSRLWSSYNEQFF TGTGCCAGCAGCCGGTTGTGGAGCTCCTACAATGAGCAGTTCTTC
TRBJ2-3 16 TRBV5-1 NA NA CASSQLGLGGTDTQYF TGCGCCAGCAGCCAACTGGGCCTCGGCGGCACAGATACGCAGTATTTT
TRBJ2-7 15 TRBV5-1 NA NA CASSFKNGSSYEQYF TGCGCCAGCAGCTTCAAGAATGGCAGCTCCTACGAGCAGTACTTC
TRBJ2-1 15 TRBV10-1 NA NA CASSEGTGSYNEQFF TGCGCCAGCAGTGAGGGGACTGGATCCTACAATGAGCAGTTCTTC
TRBJ1-4 16 TRBV28 NA NA CASSSPGAATNEKLFF TGTGCCAGCAGTTCCCCAGGGGCTGCAACTAATGAAAAACTGTTTTTT